The 17 T cell receptor beta chains presented below share a single source sample, sequenced in a study of blood T cell repertoires in COVID-19. TCRdb's copy holds only in-frame clones and misses some; the assay was immunoSEQ multiplex PCR. The repertoire holds roughly 92,000 clones, with almost 90% as singletons. The sample comprised peripheral blood. The receptors originated from a woman of 80 years or more with active or convalescent COVID-19.

The rearrangement links TRBV28 to TRBJ1-1; TRBD1 is a possible D gene (5 bases). The CDR3 spans 12 residues. Trimming pared 2 bases from V and 7 bases from J, leaving 8 bases between. The germline V gene has CDR1 MDHEN and CDR2 SYDVKM. The CDR3 here is CASSLTGLEAFF. The CDR3 DNA reads as TGTGCCAGCAGTTTAACAGGCCTTGAAGCTTTCTTT.

The chain recombines TRBV28 with TRBJ1-5, with 9 nucleotides matching TRBD1. The CDR3 covers 17 residues. Germline V gene data show CDR1 as MDHEN and CDR2 as SYDVKM. V was clipped by 5 bases and J by 1 base; unmatched bases: 9. The CDR3 region is CASSLGTGMRSNQPQHF. The CDR3 bases are TGTGCCAGCAGTCTAGGGACAGGGATGAGGAGCAATCAGCCCCAGCATTTT.

This chain joins TRBV27 and TRBJ2-2; D is undetermined. The ends were cut back, 5 bases at V and 0 bases at J, with 16 bases in the middle. CDR1 and CDR2 from the germline V gene are MNHEY and SMNVEV (reference sequence). The CDR3 length is 17 residues. Here the CDR3 reads CASSPIHSPSNTGELFF. CDR3 bases: TGTGCCAGCAGTCCCATCCACAGCCCTTCGAACACCGGGGAGCTGTTTTTT.

This rearrangement joins TRBV3-1 (or the pseudogene TRBV3-2) to TRBJ1-4; D is possibly TRBD1 (6 bases). Germline loops: CDR1 LGHDT, CDR2 YNNKEL (reference sequence). Trimming removed 0 bases from V and 12 bases from J, with 17 bases in between. The CDR3 runs 15 residues. The CDR3: CASSQDTGLGAELFF. The CDR3 DNA reads TGTGCCAGCAGCCAAGATACTGGATTGGGGGCGGAACTGTTTTTT.

The chain couples TRBV3-1 (or the pseudogene TRBV3-2) to TRBJ1-4, with D tentatively TRBD1 (6 bases). Between the trimmed V and J ends, which lost 1 base and 3 bases, there was a span of 15 bases. This CDR3 comprises 17 residues. Germline V gene sequence: CDR1 LGHDT, CDR2 YNNKEL (reference sequence). DNA of the CDR3: TGTGCCAGCAGCCAAGGGGGACCAGGGGCGCCTAATGAAAAACTGTTTTTT. Residues: CASSQGGPGAPNEKLFF.

This rearrangement joins TRBV11-2 to TRBJ1-3; D is uncertain. V lost 1 base, J lost 1 base, and 5 bases lay in between. The CDR3 is made up of 14 amino acids. The V gene's germline CDR1 is SGHAT and CDR2 FQNNGV. The CDR3 sequence is CASSLVLSGNTIYF. CDR3 bases: TGTGCCAGCAGCTTAGTATTGTCTGGAAACACCATATATTTT.

The chain uses TRBV5-1 and TRBJ2-7; 13 bases are shared with TRBD2. The CDR3 length is 15 residues. The germline V gene has CDR1 SGHRS and CDR2 YFSETQ. J was trimmed by 6 bases and V by 1 base; bases with no gene match: 4. Here the CDR3 DNA reads TGCGCCAGCAGCTTGTTAGGACTAGCGGGAGTCGAGCAGTACTTC. This gives the protein CASSLLGLAGVEQYF.

The genes are TRBV5-6 and TRBJ2-5, with a weak D call TRBD2 (5 bases). V lost 0 bases and J lost 1, with 10 bases in between. The CDR3 has 15 residues. The germline CDR1 and CDR2 sequences are SGHDT and YYEEEE. The CDR3 nucleotides are TGTGCCAGCAGCTTGGGACGACTAAGCCAAGAGACCCAGTACTTC. It yields the protein CASSLGRLSQETQYF.

The chain couples TRBV9 to TRBJ1-3; D perhaps matches TRBD1 (5 bases). Germline values: CDR1 SGDLS, CDR2 YYNGEE. The CDR3 totals 14 residues. V was trimmed by 3 bases and J by 3 bases, leaving 10 bases between them. The CDR3 protein is CASSGGFSGNTIYF. CDR3 DNA: TGTGCCAGCAGCGGGGGCTTCAGTGGAAACACCATATATTTT.

In this sample, this clone turned up a few times. The V and J genes are TRBV29-1 and TRBJ1-5, with a tentative D call TRBD1 (5 bases). V gave up 7 bases and J gave up 7 bases, with 17 bases separating them. The CDR3 has 13 amino acids. From germline, CDR1 is SQVTM and CDR2 ANQGSEA. The CDR3 DNA is TGCAGCGCGGCACAGGTACCTGGGCAGCCCCAGCATTTT. It codes for CSAAQVPGQPQHF.

Here the CDR3 DNA reads TGTGCCAGCAGTGACGGGTATCAGCCCCAGCATTTT. Translation gives CASSDGYQPQHF. V is TRBV2 and J is TRBJ1-5; D call uncertain. Per the germline V gene, CDR1 is SNHLY and CDR2 is FYNNEI. With 3 bases removed from V and 5 bases from J, the gap between germline ends came to 5 bases. The CDR3 has 12 amino acids.

The V and J genes are TRBV5-1 and TRBJ2-7; 10 bases map to TRBD1. Looked up from germline, CDR1 is SGHRS and CDR2 is YFSETQ. V shed 6 bases and J 2 bases; nucleotides not matched to a gene: 8. The CDR3 has 15 amino acids. DNA of the CDR3: TGCGCCAGCAACCCCGGCGGACAGGGGGCCTACGAGCAGTACTTC. It specifies CASNPGGQGAYEQYF.

Only one count was recorded for this clone. V is TRBV9 and J is TRBJ2-5; 9 bases map to TRBD2. The CDR3 is 13 amino acids. J gave up 4 bases and V 3 bases, and 1 base lay outside the gene matches. Germline lookup yields CDR1 SGDLS and CDR2 YYNGEE. The CDR3 spells CASSGGRGETQYF. CDR3 DNA sequence: TGTGCCAGCAGCGGCGGGAGGGGAGAGACCCAGTACTTC.

The gene calls are TRBV19 and TRBJ1-1; 10 bases match TRBD1. The germline V gene encodes CDR1 LNHDA and CDR2 SQIVND (reference sequence). The length of the CDR3 is 15 residues. With V trimmed by 7 bases and J by 3 bases, 8 bases remained unmatched. The CDR3 protein is CASTPTGGGYTEAFF. The CDR3 DNA reads TGTGCCAGTACCCCGACAGGGGGCGGGTACACTGAAGCTTTCTTT.

This clone was counted only a few times. This rearrangement joins TRBV6-2 or TRBV6-3 to TRBJ1-5; D gene ambiguous. The CDR3 is made up of 15 amino acids. Germline lookup yields CDR1 MNHEY and CDR2 SVGEGT. The V end lost 5 bases, the J end lost 5 bases, and 16 bases lay between the germline ends. The CDR3 sequence is CASSRHAGLDQPQHF. Here the CDR3 DNA reads TGTGCCAGCAGTCGACATGCTGGTCTGGATCAGCCCCAGCATTTT.

This clone was found once. The chain links TRBV9 to TRBJ2-1; the D gene is possibly TRBD2 (6 bases). Between the trimmed V and J ends, which lost 3 bases and 6 bases, there was a span of 13 bases. CDR1 is SGDLS, CDR2 YYNGEE, per germline. The CDR3 runs to 14 residues. The CDR3 loop reads CASSARLGSNEQFF. The CDR3 coding sequence is TGTGCCAGCAGCGCCCGACTAGGGAGCAATGAGCAGTTCTTC.

This clone was detected only a few times. The genes are TRBV15 and TRBJ2-5, with D maybe TRBD1 (6 bases). The CDR3 covers 15 residues. Trimming took 0 bases from V and 1 from J, leaving 9 bases between them. CDR1 is LNHNV and CDR2 is YYDKDF in the germline V gene (reference sequence). The CDR3 sequence: CATSRDPGAQETQYF. DNA for the CDR3: TGTGCCACCAGCAGAGATCCAGGGGCCCAAGAGACCCAGTACTTC.